This T cell receptor beta chain comes out of a study of control samples from healthy donors and cancer patients. TCRdb's copy holds only in-frame clones and misses some; the assay was immunoSEQ multiplex PCR. The sample lists 150,000 to 200,000 clones; just over 90% were seen once. From germline, CDR1 is MNHEY and CDR2 SMNVEV (reference sequence). The J segment lost 6 bases and the V segment lost 5 bases, leaving 28 bases of the junction unmatched. The CDR3 contains 22 residues. The sequenced material came from blood. The chain combines TRBV27 with TRBJ2-1, with 10 positions matching TRBD1. This TCR was sampled from a young man in good health. DNA of the CDR3: TGTGCCAGCAGTCCATGGGGGACAGGGGACACCCCGGGGGCTCAACCCACCAATGAGCAGTTCTTC. This translates into CASSPWGTGDTPGAQPTNEQFF.